The entry that follows covers one T cell receptor beta chain sequence. Its antigen remains unidentified. One base away there is no much larger clone; base qualities are not given. TCRbeta CDR3 regions were amplified from genomic DNA by means of the immunoSEQ Assay, a bias-controlled multiplex PCR. Under the source paper's analysis protocol: Nucleated cell counts per sample were estimated from amplification of reference gene primers within the assay. Sequence reads were collapsed and filtered to measure the absolute abundance of every unique TCRbeta CDR3 rearrangement. For each sample, productive Simpson clonality was calculated as the square root of Simpson's diversity index over productive rearrangements. As stored in TCRdb, this immuneACCESS dataset retains in-frame rearrangements with V and J assigned. A fraction of the clones does not appear; measured against another copy, unresolved V genes explain less than half of the discrepancy, and the remainder lacks a known reason. Clone size and V and J calls were adopted from that table, with D and trimming inferred from the DNA. The sample table holds around 210,000 clones, of which roughly 80% were seen once. Clones ranked in the top ten supply 0.95% of the sample.

Sequences SQVTM (CDR1) and ANQGSEA (CDR2) are obtained from the germline V gene. Ends trimmed: V by 3 bases, J by 3 bases; bases unmatched to a gene: 2. CDR3 length: 14 amino acids, cysteine to phenylalanine. CDR3 DNA is the only sequence kept; it has 42 bases, read in frame from the first base. The data originate from a study of blood T cell repertoires in COVID-19 (dated by TCRdb to the early 2020s). In terms of the full investigation: Samples covering the acute and convalescent phases of COVID-19 were provided by collaborators in the United States, Italy and Spain. The material from the prospective study consisted of cDNA or gDNA derived from T cells, B-cell-depleted T cells, or PBMCs. Deeply sampled blood TCRbeta repertoires from subjects exposed to, actively infected with, or recovered from COVID-19 were included in the dataset. The repertoires were made available in a free public database intended to serve as a resource for research on the immune response to SARS-CoV-2. The samples were drawn from the first 160 participants of the ongoing ImmuneRACE study and from 1,254 subjects provided by 6 global collaborators. Nearly every sample came with metadata listing a de-identified subject ID, COVID-19 status, age in years and sex. Where available, HLA class I and class II types were taken from metadata supplied by the sample provider and were not determined by assay-based typing.

Overall study results and their limits: The amount of clinical and demographic metadata varied by source and participant and was provided uncurated.

At one collaborating source in Seattle, patients were enrolled during active infection and were followed longitudinally through the course of disease. Whole blood was collected in K2EDTA tubes by collaborating institutions according to the institutions' own protocols. For TCRbeta analysis, collaborators shipped samples in one of three forms: frozen whole blood, isolated PBMCs, or DNA extracted from either of those sample types. Specimen: peripheral blood. The clonotype comes from a man in his 60s with COVID-19, enrolled during active disease. The V and J genes are TRBV29-1 and TRBJ2-7; TRBD2 agrees with 13 junctional bases. Here the CDR3 is given as CSVDGTSGDYEQYF. The DNA sequence is given as TGCAGCGTTGACGGGACTAGCGGGGACTACGAGCAGTACTTC.